The 11 T cell receptor beta chains in this list originate from one sample, sequenced in a study of T cell repertoires in cytomegalovirus infection. TCRdb itself ran the reads through MiXCR, one entry per CDR3 protein. Seen here are around 260,000 distinct CDR3 sequences, about a quarter observed once, and the top ten hold about 15%. The source material was PBMCs. The origin of the receptors is a human donor in good health (CMV status not recorded). Some clones in this sample may be carry-over from other donors' samples.

The chain combines TRBV7-9 with TRBJ2-1; 10 bases agree with TRBD2. The V and J ends lost 6 bases and 9 bases, in that order; junction bases with no gene match: 8. CDR3 length: 14 residues. Germline-derived CDR1 and CDR2 are SEHNR and FQNEAQ (reference sequence). CDR3 protein: CASSAASGSAEQFF. The CDR3 coding sequence is TGTGCCAGCAGTGCGGCTAGCGGGAGTGCTGAGCAGTTCTTC. Looking up the rest from reference TRBV7-9 and TRBJ2-1 gives the full variable domain: DTGVSQNPRHKITKRGQNVTFRCDPISEHNRLYWYRQTLGQGPEFLTYFQNEAQLEKSRLLSDRFSAERPKGSFSTLEIQRTEQGDSAMYLCASSAASGSAEQFFGPGTRLTVL.

This clonotype was counted only a few times. CDR3: CASSPGQGAGQHF. The CDR3 DNA is TGTGCCAGCAGCCCGGGACAGGGGGCAGGTCAGCATTTT. The chain links TRBV5-5 to TRBJ1-5; 12 bases agree with TRBD1. Germline CDR1 and CDR2: SGHKS and YYEKEE (reference sequence). The CDR3 is 13 amino acids. V lost 4 bases to trimming and J lost 13 bases; unmatched junction nucleotides: 6.

This clonotype was seen more than once but under ten times. The chain combines TRBV12-3 or TRBV12-4 with TRBJ1-1, with 8 bases matching TRBD1. The CDR3 has 14 residues. The V and J ends lost 7 bases and 2 bases, in that order; junction bases with no gene match: 6. The CDR3 sequence is CASNQDRANTEAFF. Written as DNA, the CDR3 is TGTGCCAGCAACCAGGACAGGGCTAACACTGAAGCTTTCTTT.

This clonotype was seen only a few times. V usage is TRBV29-1 and J usage is TRBJ2-6; possibly TRBD2 for D (6 bases). CDR1 and CDR2 (germline): SQVTM, ANQGSEA. The CDR3 spans 18 residues. Trimming cost V 4 bases and J 0 bases, with 19 bases left between them. The CDR3 sequence is CSVGFRGWDFSGANVLTF. DNA of the CDR3: TGCAGCGTTGGCTTTCGCGGCTGGGACTTCTCTGGGGCCAACGTCCTGACTTTC.

This clonotype was recorded a few times. This sequence joins TRBV28 and TRBJ2-7; D is uncertain. Germline CDR1 and CDR2: MDHEN and SYDVKM. V was pared by 4 bases and J by 6 bases, with 10 bases between. The CDR3 extends over 12 amino acids. CDR3 sequence (DNA): TGTGCCAGCAGTTCACCCCGCGGCGAGCAGTACTTC. Its protein is CASSSPRGEQYF.

The rearrangement joins TRBV6-8 to TRBJ2-2, with D maybe TRBD1 (6 bases). The CDR3 runs 14 residues. Deletions cut 5 bases from V and 7 bases from J, with 14 bases between. Germline V CDR1 and CDR2: MNHGY, SAAAGT. DNA for the CDR3: TGTGCCAGCAGTGGCCTCAGGGGCATCGGGGAGCTGTTTTTT. It codes for CASSGLRGIGELFF.

This clonotype was counted at least ten times. The rearrangement uses TRBV7-2 and TRBJ2-3; perhaps TRBD1 as D (5 bases). V was shortened by 2 bases and J by 2 bases, with 14 bases between the two germline ends. Per germline, CDR1 SGHTA and CDR2 FQGNSA. The CDR3 is 16 residues long. The CDR3 sequence: CASSLRWGGITDTQYF. CDR3 nucleotides: TGTGCCAGCAGCTTAAGGTGGGGCGGAATCACAGATACGCAGTATTTT.

This rearrangement joins TRBV12-3 or TRBV12-4 to TRBJ1-2, with no clear D. CDR3 length: 15 residues. V gave up 3 bases and J gave up 0 bases, with 11 bases separating them. The DNA for the CDR3 is TGTGCCAGCAGTTTCGGTACAGCAACTAACTATGGCTACACCTTC. It codes for CASSFGTATNYGYTF.

The chain employs TRBV7-2 and TRBJ2-2; 10 positions agree with TRBD2. With V trimmed by 1 base and J by 4 bases, 6 bases remained unmatched. Per the germline V gene, CDR1 is SGHTA and CDR2 is FQGNSA. The CDR3 contains 17 residues. The chain's CDR3 is CASSLEGLARGTGELFF. CDR3 nucleotide sequence: TGTGCCAGCAGCTTAGAGGGACTAGCGAGGGGCACCGGGGAGCTGTTTTTT. Variable domain in full (rest from reference TRBV7-2 and TRBJ2-2): GAGVSQSPSNKVTEKGKDVELRCDPISGHTALYWYRQSLGQGLEFLIYFQGNSAPDKSGLPSDRFSAERTGGSVSTLTIQRTQQEDSAVYLCASSLEGLARGTGELFFGEGSRLTVL.

As DNA, the CDR3 is TGTGCCAGCAGACCGCGGATAGCGGGAGGGCTTCCAGATACGCAGTATTTT. Its protein is CASRPRIAGGLPDTQYF. The chain has TRBV7-2 and TRBJ2-3; 11 bases are a match to TRBD2. V shed 6 bases and J 4 bases; nucleotides not matched to a gene: 12. The V gene's germline CDR1 is SGHTA and CDR2 FQGNSA. The CDR3 is made up of 17 amino acids. Full variable domain (rest looked up from reference TRBV7-2 and TRBJ2-3): GAGVSQSPSNKVTEKGKDVELRCDPISGHTALYWYRQSLGQGLEFLIYFQGNSAPDKSGLPSDRFSAERTGGSVSTLTIQRTQQEDSAVYLCASRPRIAGGLPDTQYFGPGTRLTVL.

This clonotype was picked up a small number of times. This chain joins TRBV4-1 and TRBJ2-5; no clear D. The germline V and J ends were trimmed by 5 bases and 5 bases, with 6 bases remaining between them. CDR3 size: 11 residues. In germline, CDR1 is MGHRA, CDR2 YSYEKL. CDR3 protein: CASSETETQYF. CDR3 sequence (DNA): TGCGCCAGCAGCGAAACGGAGACCCAGTACTTC.